The present T cell receptor (beta chain) was sequenced within a study of technical replicates of blood from a few donors. The CDR3 runs to 16 residues. V was pared by 5 bases and J by 5 bases, with 19 bases between. Germline-derived CDR1 and CDR2 are SGHTA and FQGNSA. Sequencing was performed with immunoSEQ multiplex PCR; in TCRdb, only in-frame clones are kept and a portion is missing. The sample lists about 74,000 clones; about 88% were seen once. The chain carries TRBV7-2 and TRBJ1-5; a weak D match, TRBD1 (6 bases). This receptor was identified in a human donor in good health. The sample was T cells isolated from PBMCs. This CDR3 is CASSNPGQRVDQPQHF. CDR3 coding DNA: TGTGCCAGCAGCAACCCGGGACAAAGAGTAGATCAGCCCCAGCATTTT.